What follows are 24 T cell receptor beta chains derived from one specimen sequenced in a study of blood T cell repertoires in COVID-19. The method was immunoSEQ multiplex PCR; TCRdb's version includes in-frame clones alone and lacks a portion of them. The sample has 120,000 or so clones, 87% seen once. The sample comprised peripheral blood. These receptor sequences come from a woman aged 70-85 years with acute or convalescent COVID-19.

This rearrangement joins TRBV4-1 to TRBJ2-2; 9 nucleotides line up with TRBD1. The junction had 7 bases not matched to a gene; V was cut back by 7 bases and J by 7 bases. In germline, CDR1 is MGHRA, CDR2 YSYEKL. The CDR3 sequence is 14 residues long. The CDR3 DNA follows: TGCGCCAGCAAGGGGACAGGGTTCTACGGGGAGCTGTTTTTT. This encodes CASKGTGFYGELFF.

This sequence joins TRBV11-2 and TRBJ1-1; TRBD1 is a possible D gene (5 bases). This CDR3 spans 16 amino acids. CDR1 and CDR2 from the germline V gene are SGHAT and FQNNGV. V lost 1 base to trimming and J lost 3 bases, with 15 bases between them. CDR3 in DNA: TGTGCCAGCAGCTTAGGCTCATGGGGGGAGTACACTGAAGCTTTCTTT. Translating gives CASSLGSWGEYTEAFF.

V and J are TRBV5-4 and TRBJ2-1; TRBD2 is a possible D gene (5 bases). The germline V and J ends were trimmed by 4 bases and 3 bases, with 11 bases remaining between them. Germline V CDR1 and CDR2: SGHNT, YYREEE (reference sequence). The CDR3 is made up of 14 amino acids. CDR3 DNA: TGTGCCAGCAGCCCGGCGAGGGTCTACAATGAGCAGTTCTTC. The encoded protein is CASSPARVYNEQFF.

This rearrangement joins TRBV20-1 to TRBJ2-1; D might be TRBD2 (5 bases). The germline V gene has CDR1 DFQATT and CDR2 SNEGSKA (reference sequence). V was trimmed by 3 bases and J by 2 bases, leaving 8 bases between them. The CDR3 contains 13 residues. DNA of the CDR3: TGCAGTGCTAGTCACGGGACCTACAATGAGCAGTTCTTC. Amino acid sequence: CSASHGTYNEQFF.

The chain employs TRBV19 and TRBJ1-5; D perhaps matches TRBD1 (5 bases). CDR3 length: 16 amino acids. Trimming pared 5 bases from V and 0 bases from J, leaving 14 bases between. In germline, CDR1 is LNHDA, CDR2 SQIVND (reference sequence). CDR3 nucleotides: TGTGCCAGTAGTTCCAGCGGGACTTATAGCAATCAGCCCCAGCATTTT. Protein: CASSSSGTYSNQPQHF.

The chain carries TRBV6-2 or TRBV6-3 and TRBJ1-6; 7 bases are a match to TRBD1. Trimming took 5 bases from V and 11 from J; bases not matched to a gene: 6. This CDR3 has 13 amino acids. Germline assignment: CDR1 MNHEY and CDR2 SVGEGT. The CDR3 DNA sequence: TGTGCCAGCAGTGAGACAGGGTATCCACCCCTCCACTTT. This codes for CASSETGYPPLHF.

CDR3 DNA sequence: TGTGCCACCAGTGACGTCGACGGAGAGACCATGAACACTGAAGCTTTCTTT. This encodes CATSDVDGETMNTEAFF. J is TRBJ1-1 and V is TRBV24-1; no firm D call. The germline V gene has CDR1 KGHDR and CDR2 SFDVKD. This CDR3 contains 17 residues. Trimming pared 4 bases from V and 0 bases from J, leaving 17 bases between.

This rearrangement joins TRBV5-1 to TRBJ1-2; TRBD1 matches at 10 bases. Germline lookup yields CDR1 SGHRS and CDR2 YFSETQ. The CDR3 totals 16 residues. Trimming removed 0 bases from V and 2 bases from J; junction bases left unmatched: 4. Here the CDR3 reads CASSLDLGQGNYGYTF. The CDR3 coding sequence is TGCGCCAGCAGCTTGGATCTGGGACAGGGGAACTATGGCTACACCTTC.

The J gene is TRBJ1-4, the V gene TRBV28; the match to TRBD1 covers 8 bases. There are 16 residues in the CDR3. V lost 3 bases and J lost 3; bases outside the gene matches: 6. Germline V gene sequence: CDR1 MDHEN, CDR2 SYDVKM. CDR3: CASSLPGGDSNEKLFF. The CDR3 nucleotides read TGTGCCAGCAGTTTGCCAGGGGGCGACTCTAATGAAAAACTGTTTTTT.

The chain links TRBV6-5 to TRBJ2-1, with 8 bases lining up with TRBD2. V shed 0 bases, J shed 8 bases, and the junction held 3 bases outside the gene matches. Germline CDR1 reads MNHEY; CDR2 reads SVGAGI. The CDR3 runs 14 residues. CDR3 nucleotides: TGTGCCAGCAGTTACTCCGGGGGGGCCGATGAGCAGTTCTTC. This sequence encodes CASSYSGGADEQFF.

The CDR3 sequence: CASSLSWRSSYNEQFF. The CDR3 coding sequence is TGTGCCAGCAGCTTGAGTTGGAGATCCTCCTACAATGAGCAGTTCTTC. The chain employs TRBV5-6 and TRBJ2-1; the D is unclear. The V gene's germline CDR1 is SGHDT and CDR2 YYEEEE. The CDR3 is made up of 16 amino acids. V lost 1 base and J 0 bases, leaving 11 bases between the germline ends.

The CDR3 DNA is TGTGCCAGCAGTTACCTAAACACCGGGGAGCTGTTTTTT. Amino acid sequence: CASSYLNTGELFF. The chain couples TRBV6-5 to TRBJ2-2; D gene unclear. V lost 2 bases, J lost 2 bases, and 3 bases lay in between. Germline CDR1 is MNHEY and CDR2 is SVGAGI. The CDR3 consists of 13 residues.

V is TRBV28 and J is TRBJ1-2; 7 bases match TRBD1. The V gene's germline CDR1 is MDHEN and CDR2 SYDVKM. The CDR3 is 13 residues long. With 6 bases clipped from V and 12 bases from J, the junction kept 13 bases outside the gene matches. CDR3 sequence: CASRPPGGGGHTF. The CDR3 nucleotides read TGTGCCAGCAGACCCCCAGGGGGTGGGGGCCACACCTTC.

V usage is TRBV10-3 and J usage is TRBJ1-3; perhaps TRBD1 as D (5 bases). Between the trimmed V and J ends, which lost 7 bases and 2 bases, there was a span of 12 bases. The germline gives CDR1 ENHRY, CDR2 SYGVKD. The CDR3 has 14 amino acids. The CDR3 reads CAITKDSPGNTIYF. CDR3 in DNA: TGTGCCATCACTAAAGACAGCCCTGGAAACACCATATATTTT.

The CDR3 DNA reads TGTGCCAGCAGCCAAGAGTCCGGGTCCTACGAGCAGTACTTC. It yields the protein CASSQESGSYEQYF. The chain is built from TRBV3-1 (or the pseudogene TRBV3-2) and TRBJ2-7, with D unclear. V was trimmed by 0 bases and J by 1 base, leaving 7 bases between them. This CDR3 is 14 amino acids long. Germline assignment: CDR1 LGHDT and CDR2 YNNKEL (reference sequence).

V usage is TRBV27 and J usage is TRBJ1-4, with no clear D. Trimming shortened V by 2 bases and J by 12 bases, and 7 bases separated the two germline ends. This CDR3 spans 11 amino acids. Per the germline V gene, CDR1 is MNHEY and CDR2 is SMNVEV (reference sequence). The CDR3: CASSLAGELFF. The CDR3 DNA follows: TGTGCCAGCAGTTTAGCGGGAGAACTGTTTTTT.

The chain recombines TRBV19 with TRBJ1-1; a possible D gene is TRBD1 (6 bases). Trimming removed 4 bases from V and 1 base from J, with 10 bases in between. Germline-derived CDR1 and CDR2 are LNHDA and SQIVND (reference sequence). The CDR3 sequence is 14 residues long. CDR3 coding DNA: TGTGCCAGTAGTAACAGGGTAGGGAACACTGAAGCTTTCTTT. It translates to CASSNRVGNTEAFF.

The J gene is TRBJ2-6, the V gene TRBV24-1; D possibly corresponds to TRBD2 (5 bases). CDR3 length: 16 residues. The V gene's germline CDR1 is KGHDR and CDR2 SFDVKD. The germline V and J ends were trimmed by 2 bases and 4 bases, with 11 bases remaining between them. DNA of the CDR3: TGTGCCACCAGTGATTCCCGGGGATCAGGGGCCAACGTCCTGACTTTC. As protein: CATSDSRGSGANVLTF.

The gene calls are TRBV13 and TRBJ2-5, with 9 bases lining up with TRBD2. In germline, CDR1 is PRHDT, CDR2 FYEKMQ (reference sequence). The CDR3 loop spans 19 amino acids. V shed 3 bases, J shed 5 bases, and the junction held 19 bases outside the gene matches. The CDR3 reads CASSFKQGVIAGGQETQYF. As DNA, the CDR3 is TGTGCCAGCAGCTTTAAACAGGGTGTGATTGCGGGGGGGCAGGAGACCCAGTACTTC.

The J gene is TRBJ2-3, the V gene TRBV11-3; D may be TRBD1 (7 bases). Trimming removed 6 bases from V and 3 bases from J, with 16 bases in between. The CDR3 runs to 15 residues. CDR1 is SGHNT and CDR2 is YENEEA in the germline V gene. The CDR3 here is CASSPQGGPTDTQYF. The CDR3 DNA reads TGTGCCAGCAGTCCTCAGGGGGGCCCTACAGATACGCAGTATTTT.

The chain links TRBV2 to TRBJ2-2, with 10 bases lining up with TRBD1. The CDR3 is 15 amino acids. Germline V lookup: CDR1 SNHLY, CDR2 FYNNEI. V was pared by 4 bases and J by 7 bases, with 6 bases of the junction left unmatched. Here the CDR3 DNA reads TGTGCCAGCAGTGGTGACAGGGGGCTGGACGGGGAGCTGTTTTTT. Protein sequence: CASSGDRGLDGELFF. The entire variable domain, with the rest obtained from reference TRBV2 and TRBJ2-2, is as follows: EPEVTQTPSHQVTQMGQEVILRCVPISNHLYFYWYRQILGQKVEFLVSFYNNEISEKSEIFDDQFSVERPDGSNFTLKIRSTKLEDSAMYFCASSGDRGLDGELFFGEGSRLTVL.

J is TRBJ1-3 and V is TRBV20-1; unclear D gene. CDR1 and CDR2 from the germline V gene are DFQATT and SNEGSKA (reference sequence). The CDR3 has 14 residues. V lost 3 bases, J lost 5 bases, and 14 bases lay in between. CDR3 sequence: CSASTAGFRNTIYF. The CDR3 nucleotides are TGCAGTGCTAGTACCGCGGGATTTAGAAACACCATATATTTT.

The chain carries TRBV5-1 and TRBJ1-6, with D possibly being TRBD1 (5 bases). With 2 bases removed from V and 8 bases from J, the gap between germline ends came to 14 bases. CDR1 and CDR2 (germline): SGHRS, YFSETQ. The CDR3 extends over 15 amino acids. CDR3 bases: TGCGCCAGCAGCTTTTTTCCCGCGGGGGATTCACCCCTCCACTTT. It translates to CASSFFPAGDSPLHF.

CDR3 DNA: TGTGCCAGCAGCTTCCAGGGGGCGCAAGGGGCCAACGTCCTGACTTTC. Its translation is CASSFQGAQGANVLTF. The rearrangement uses TRBV5-5 and TRBJ2-6, with 8 bases aligning to TRBD1. The CDR3 extends over 16 amino acids. The junction had 5 bases not matched to a gene; V was cut back by 2 bases and J by 4 bases. Germline CDR1 is SGHKS and CDR2 is YYEKEE (reference sequence). Using reference TRBV5-5 and TRBJ2-6 for the parts outside the CDR3, the full variable domain is DAGVTQSPTHLIKTRGQQVTLRCSPISGHKSVSWYQQVLGQGPQFIFQYYEKEERGRGNFPDRFSARQFPNYSSELNVNALLLGDSALYLCASSFQGAQGANVLTFGAGSRLTVL.